What follows are 18 T cell receptor beta chains derived from one specimen sequenced in a study of blood T cell repertoires in COVID-19. The method was immunoSEQ multiplex PCR; TCRdb's version includes in-frame clones alone and lacks a portion of them. There are around 170,000 clones in the sample; around four fifths occur only once, and approximately 15% lies in the top ten. The sequenced material came from peripheral blood. These receptors originate from a man aged 25-45 years with active or convalescent COVID-19.

V is TRBV21-1 and J is TRBJ1-1. TRBV21-1 is listed as a pseudogene. The CDR3 spans 14 residues. The CDR3 sequence is CASSKVRVWTEAFF. The CDR3, as DNA: TGTGCCAGCAGCAAAGTTCGGGTTTGGACTGAAGCTTTCTTT.

This chain joins TRBV7-8 and TRBJ1-5; D is uncertain. CDR1 SGHVS and CDR2 FQNEAQ come from the germline V gene. This CDR3 is 12 amino acids long. Trimming left V 3 bases short and J 11 bases short, with 11 bases between. CDR3 residues: CASSFDLVSQHF. CDR3 nucleotides: TGTGCCAGCAGCTTCGACTTGGTTTCCCAGCATTTT.

This chain joins TRBV24-1 and TRBJ2-1; 13 nucleotides align to TRBD2. The CDR3 is 14 amino acids. CDR1 and CDR2 from the germline V gene are KGHDR and SFDVKD. The V gene end was trimmed by 6 bases and the J gene end by 9 bases; junction bases not matched to a gene: 4. CDR3 region: CATSRTSGRGEQFF. The CDR3, as DNA: TGTGCCACCAGTCGGACTAGCGGGAGAGGTGAGCAGTTCTTC.

The gene calls are TRBV28 and TRBJ1-2; tentative D call: TRBD1 (6 bases). Germline V gene sequence: CDR1 MDHEN, CDR2 SYDVKM. This CDR3 is 11 amino acids long. V lost 10 bases, J lost 8 bases, and 14 bases lay in between. DNA for the CDR3: TGTGCCACTTTCACAGGGAGCGGCTACACCTTC. This gives the protein CATFTGSGYTF.

The genes are TRBV27 and TRBJ1-5, with TRBD1 identical over 9 bases. The germline V gene encodes CDR1 MNHEY and CDR2 SMNVEV (reference sequence). The length of the CDR3 is 17 residues. Trimming took 4 bases from V and 0 from J; bases not matched to a gene: 7. CDR3 nucleotide sequence: TGTGCCAGCAGTTCGGGACAGGGAGGCTATAGCAATCAGCCCCAGCATTTT. Protein: CASSSGQGGYSNQPQHF.

The CDR3: CASSSEGFSGNTIYF. CDR3 nucleotides: TGTGCCAGCAGTTCCGAGGGATTCTCTGGAAACACCATATATTTT. The rearrangement uses TRBV6-5 and TRBJ1-3; D gene unclear. Germline values: CDR1 MNHEY, CDR2 SVGAGI. The CDR3 spans 15 residues. V lost 4 bases and J 0 bases, leaving 10 bases between the germline ends.

The J gene is TRBJ1-5, the V gene TRBV6-5, with 8 bases lining up with TRBD1. CDR1 MNHEY and CDR2 SVGAGI come from the germline V gene. Trimming removed 7 bases from V and 4 bases from J; junction bases left unmatched: 9. The CDR3 has 15 amino acids. Written as DNA, the CDR3 is TGTGCCAGCACCGGGGGACAGGTGGGGAATCAGCCCCAGCATTTT. This encodes CASTGGQVGNQPQHF.

The chain has TRBV11-2 and TRBJ2-5; 9 bases fit TRBD2. V lost 5 bases, J lost 4 bases, and 11 bases stayed unmatched. There are 16 residues in the CDR3. Germline CDR1 and CDR2: SGHAT and FQNNGV. CDR3 DNA: TGTGCCAGCAGCCAGGAGGGCGGGAGGGCAGGAGAGACCCAGTACTTC. It encodes CASSQEGGRAGETQYF.

The chain uses TRBV19 and TRBJ1-4; 7 bases are shared with TRBD1. The V and J ends lost 6 bases and 4 bases, in that order; junction bases with no gene match: 5. The CDR3 is 14 amino acids. Germline V lookup: CDR1 LNHDA, CDR2 SQIVND (reference sequence). Here the CDR3 DNA reads TGTGCCAGTAGCCCTCGGGACAGTAATGAAAAACTGTTTTTT. Amino acid sequence: CASSPRDSNEKLFF.

The chain couples TRBV29-1 to TRBJ1-1; 10 bases are a match to TRBD1. This CDR3 contains 17 residues. V lost 1 base and J lost 0; bases outside the gene matches: 8. Germline CDR1 and CDR2: SQVTM and ANQGSEA. The CDR3 region has the DNA TGCAGCGTTGAAGGCCGGGACAGGGGTTGGATGAACACTGAAGCTTTCTTT. Protein: CSVEGRDRGWMNTEAFF.

J is TRBJ2-7 and V is TRBV28, with TRBD1 identical over 9 bases. The germline CDR1 and CDR2 sequences are MDHEN and SYDVKM. Trimming removed 5 bases from V and 4 bases from J; junction bases left unmatched: 9. The CDR3 covers 15 residues. For the CDR3, the DNA is TGTGCCAGCAGTCCCCTCGGGACAGGGCTTTACGAGCAGTACGTC. Translation gives CASSPLGTGLYEQYV.

This chain uses TRBV28 with TRBJ1-5; D gene uncertain. CDR3 length: 17 residues. The V end lost 4 bases, the J end lost 0 bases, and 16 bases lay between the germline ends. Germline V gives CDR1 MDHEN, CDR2 SYDVKM. The CDR3 sequence is CASSSEAAVYSNQPQHF. For the CDR3, the DNA is TGTGCCAGCAGTTCCGAGGCGGCCGTGTATAGCAATCAGCCCCAGCATTTT.

The CDR3 here is CASSEIQGRNQPQHF. DNA of the CDR3: TGTGCCAGCAGTGAAATTCAGGGGCGAAATCAGCCCCAGCATTTT. The V gene is TRBV2, the J gene TRBJ1-5; tentatively, D is TRBD1 (6 bases). This CDR3 has 15 amino acids. V lost 2 bases, J lost 4 bases, and 12 bases lay in between. The germline V gene encodes CDR1 SNHLY and CDR2 FYNNEI.

V usage is TRBV4-1 and J usage is TRBJ1-1; tentative D call: TRBD1 (6 bases). This CDR3 is built from 17 residues. V gave up 0 bases and J gave up 4 bases, with 18 bases separating them. Per the germline V gene, CDR1 is MGHRA and CDR2 is YSYEKL. The CDR3 region is CASSQEGTPNEGTEAFF. DNA of the CDR3: TGCGCCAGCAGCCAAGAAGGGACACCCAACGAGGGCACTGAAGCTTTCTTT.

The chain is built from TRBV6-2 or TRBV6-3 and TRBJ1-5; weak D call: TRBD1 (6 bases). Germline V gene data show CDR1 as MNHEY and CDR2 as SVGEGT. CDR3 length equals 14 residues. Trimming cost V 4 bases and J 6 bases, with 13 bases left between them. The CDR3 coding sequence is TGTGCCAGCAGTTCAACAGGGTATGGTCAGCCCCAGCATTTT. This encodes CASSSTGYGQPQHF.

Worth noting for this clone: The sample has other DNA sequences that encode this CDR3 too. V gene TRBV4-3 combines with J gene TRBJ2-7; 8 nucleotides line up with TRBD1. The ends lost 3 bases at V and 1 base at J; junction bases unmatched: 2. CDR1 is LGHNA and CDR2 is YSLEER in the germline V gene. This CDR3 contains 14 residues. CDR3 DNA sequence: TGCGCCAGCAGCCATGGACAGGGTTCCTACGAGCAGTACTTC. It yields the protein CASSHGQGSYEQYF.

The chain carries TRBV10-3 and TRBJ2-7; 9 positions match TRBD1. Germline V gene data show CDR1 as ENHRY and CDR2 as SYGVKD. The CDR3 runs to 14 residues. V lost 8 bases, J lost 5 bases, and 10 bases stayed unmatched. The CDR3 region is CAIAQGTGRDEQYV. The CDR3 DNA follows: TGTGCCATCGCCCAGGGGACAGGGCGAGACGAGCAGTACGTC.

The chain carries TRBV3-1 (or the pseudogene TRBV3-2) and TRBJ2-3; 7 bases agree with TRBD1. The CDR3 sequence is 14 residues long. The germline CDR1 and CDR2 sequences are LGHDT and YNNKEL (reference sequence). V lost 1 base to trimming and J lost 4 bases; unmatched junction nucleotides: 2. In DNA form, the CDR3 reads TGTGCCAGCAGCCAAGGGGACAGATCAGATACGCAGTATTTT. Translating gives CASSQGDRSDTQYF.